The 5 T cell receptor beta chains listed next were all sequenced from one sample in a study of cytomegalovirus exposure and HLA in healthy donors. Primers included in the PCR were 60 Vbeta and 13 Jbeta primers. Libraries were prepared by immunoSEQ multiplex PCR; TCRdb keeps only in-frame clonotypes and omits some of them. This sample has fewer than 200,000 clones; around 67% occur once, and the top ten carry around 4.3%. The specimen sequenced was PBMCs. These receptors all come from a woman under 30 in good health and CMV-seropositive.

The chain links TRBV6-6 to TRBJ2-3; no clear D. The CDR3 runs 13 residues. V shed 6 bases and J shed 2 bases, with 9 bases lying between them. Germline CDR1 reads MNHNY; CDR2 reads SVGAGI (reference sequence). The CDR3 nucleotides are TGTGCCAGCAGCGTTGAAGCCACAGATACGCAGTATTTT. Translating it yields CASSVEATDTQYF.

The chain combines TRBV9 with TRBJ2-3; 9 nucleotides line up with TRBD2. After removal of 2 bases from V and 6 bases from J, the junction contained 1 base not matched to a gene. From germline, CDR1 is SGDLS and CDR2 YYNGEE. The CDR3 runs 13 residues. The CDR3 DNA reads TGTGCCAGCAGCGTCCTAGCGGGGGATACGCAGTATTTT. As protein: CASSVLAGDTQYF.

The rearrangement joins TRBV5-8 to TRBJ1-4; TRBD1 aligns across 7 bases. Germline V gives CDR1 SGHTS, CDR2 YDEGEE. V was pared by 4 bases and J by 6 bases, with 12 bases of the junction left unmatched. The CDR3 has 16 amino acids. CDR3 DNA: TGTGCCAGCAGCCCCGACAGGGCCTCACTCCATGAAAAACTGTTTTTT. It yields the protein CASSPDRASLHEKLFF.

The genes are TRBV28 and TRBJ2-2; 8 nucleotides align to TRBD2. The CDR3 extends over 19 amino acids. J was trimmed by 3 bases and V by 6 bases; bases with no gene match: 18. Germline lookup yields CDR1 MDHEN and CDR2 SYDVKM. Here the CDR3 DNA reads TGTGCCAGCAGCTTAGTGGCCGGGACTAGTATTCGGGACACCGGGGAGCTGTTTTTT. Its translation is CASSLVAGTSIRDTGELFF.

The rearrangement uses TRBV15 and TRBJ2-5, with D hard to call. This CDR3 region has 13 residues. Germline V gene lookup returns CDR1 LNHNV and CDR2 YYDKDF (reference sequence). Deletions cut 4 bases from V and 5 bases from J, with 11 bases between. CDR3 coding DNA: TGTGCCACCAGCACCGTGCGAGAGGAGACCCAGTACTTC. Translated, it gives CATSTVREETQYF.